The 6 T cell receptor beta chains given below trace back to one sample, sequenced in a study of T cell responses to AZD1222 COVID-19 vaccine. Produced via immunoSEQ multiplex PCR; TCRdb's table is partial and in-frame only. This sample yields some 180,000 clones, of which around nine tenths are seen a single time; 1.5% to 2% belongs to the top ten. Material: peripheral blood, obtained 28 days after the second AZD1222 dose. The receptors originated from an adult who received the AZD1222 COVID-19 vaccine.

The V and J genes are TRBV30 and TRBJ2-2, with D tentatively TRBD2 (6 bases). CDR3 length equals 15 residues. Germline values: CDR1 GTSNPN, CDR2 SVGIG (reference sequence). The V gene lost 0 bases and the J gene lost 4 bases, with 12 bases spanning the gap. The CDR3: CAWSVREFSTGELFF. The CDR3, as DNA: TGTGCCTGGAGTGTACGGGAGTTTAGCACCGGGGAGCTGTTTTTT.

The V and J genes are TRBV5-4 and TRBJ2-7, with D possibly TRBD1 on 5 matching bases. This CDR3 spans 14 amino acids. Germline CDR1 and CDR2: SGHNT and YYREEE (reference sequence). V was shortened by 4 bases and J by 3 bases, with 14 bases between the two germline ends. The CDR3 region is CASSPRPGFYEQYF. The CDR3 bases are TGTGCCAGCAGCCCTCGGCCAGGGTTCTACGAGCAGTACTTC.

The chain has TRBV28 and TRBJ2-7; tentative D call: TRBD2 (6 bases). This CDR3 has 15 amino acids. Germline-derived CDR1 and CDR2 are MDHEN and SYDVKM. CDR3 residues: CAIGASASASYEQYF. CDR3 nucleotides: TGTGCTATAGGGGCCTCGGCTAGCGCGTCCTACGAGCAGTACTTC.

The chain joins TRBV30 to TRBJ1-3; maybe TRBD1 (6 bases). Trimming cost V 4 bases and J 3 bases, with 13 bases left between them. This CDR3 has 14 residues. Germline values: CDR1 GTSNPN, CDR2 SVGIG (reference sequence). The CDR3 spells CAWTQGSLGNTIYF. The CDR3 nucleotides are TGTGCCTGGACCCAGGGGAGCCTTGGAAACACCATATATTTT. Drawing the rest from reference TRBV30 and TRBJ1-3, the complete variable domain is SQTIHQWPATLVQPVGSPLSLECTVEGTSNPNLYWYRQAAGRGLQLLFYSVGIGQISSEVPQNLSASRPQDRQFILSSKKLLLSDSGFYLCAWTQGSLGNTIYFGEGSWLTVV.

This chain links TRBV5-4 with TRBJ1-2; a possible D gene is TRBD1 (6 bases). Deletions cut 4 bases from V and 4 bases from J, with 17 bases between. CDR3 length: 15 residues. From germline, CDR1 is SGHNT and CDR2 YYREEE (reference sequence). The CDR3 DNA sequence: TGTGCCAGCAGCGACTATACCAGGGGCGGCTATGGCTACACCTTC. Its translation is CASSDYTRGGYGYTF.

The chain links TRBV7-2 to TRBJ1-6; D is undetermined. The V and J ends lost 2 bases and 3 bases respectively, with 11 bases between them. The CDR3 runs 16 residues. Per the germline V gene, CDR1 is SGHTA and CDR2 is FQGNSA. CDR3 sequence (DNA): TGTGCCAGCAGCTTATTAGGACTCAACTATAATTCACCCCTCCACTTT. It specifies CASSLLGLNYNSPLHF.